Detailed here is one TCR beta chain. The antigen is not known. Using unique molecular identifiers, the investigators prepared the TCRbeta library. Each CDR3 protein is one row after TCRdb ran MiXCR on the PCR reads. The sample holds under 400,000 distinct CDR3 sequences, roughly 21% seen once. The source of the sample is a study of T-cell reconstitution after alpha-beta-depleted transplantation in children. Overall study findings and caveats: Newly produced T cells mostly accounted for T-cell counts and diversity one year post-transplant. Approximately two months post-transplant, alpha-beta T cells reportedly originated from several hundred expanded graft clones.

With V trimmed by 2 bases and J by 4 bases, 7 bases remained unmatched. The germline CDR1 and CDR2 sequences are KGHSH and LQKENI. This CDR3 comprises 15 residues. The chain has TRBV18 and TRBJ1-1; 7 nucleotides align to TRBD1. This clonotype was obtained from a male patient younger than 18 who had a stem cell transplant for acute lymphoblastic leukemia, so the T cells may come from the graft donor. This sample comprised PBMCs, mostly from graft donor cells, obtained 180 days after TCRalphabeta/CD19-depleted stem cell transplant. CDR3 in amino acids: CASSPGRQGGTEAFF. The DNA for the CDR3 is TGTGCCAGCTCACCAGGCCGACAGGGAGGCACTGAAGCTTTCTTT.